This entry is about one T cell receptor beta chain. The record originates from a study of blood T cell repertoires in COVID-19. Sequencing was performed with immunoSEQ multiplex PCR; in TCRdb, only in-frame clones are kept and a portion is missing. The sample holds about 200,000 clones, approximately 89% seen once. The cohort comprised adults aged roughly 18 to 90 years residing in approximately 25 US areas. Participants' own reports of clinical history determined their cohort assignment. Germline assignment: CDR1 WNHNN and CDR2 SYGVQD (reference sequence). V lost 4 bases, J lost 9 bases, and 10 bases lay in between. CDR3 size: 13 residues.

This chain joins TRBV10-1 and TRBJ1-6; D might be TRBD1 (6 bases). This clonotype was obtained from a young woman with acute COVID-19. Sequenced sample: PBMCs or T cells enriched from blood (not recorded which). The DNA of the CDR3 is TGCGCCAGCAGTGCAACAGGGTCTTCACCCCTCCACTTT. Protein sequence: CASSATGSSPLHF.